One sample yielded the 32 T cell receptor beta chains listed below, sequenced in a study of OX40 agonist ivuxolimab in advanced cancers. Clones were read by immunoSEQ multiplex PCR, and TCRdb kept only the in-frame ones, dropping some. The table has approximately 74,000 clones, approximately 95% seen once. The sample was CD4+ or CD8+ T cells sorted from blood, taken in a trial of the OX40 agonist ivuxolimab. These receptors came from an adult with an advanced solid tumor such as melanoma, head and neck, liver or kidney cancer.

The chain couples TRBV5-6 to TRBJ1-5; D is undetermined. The ends were cut back, 0 bases at V and 0 bases at J, with 7 bases in the middle. Germline V gives CDR1 SGHDT, CDR2 YYEEEE. The CDR3 is 15 amino acids. The CDR3 DNA sequence: TGTGCCAGCAGCTTGGGGCAGGATAGCAATCAGCCCCAGCATTTT. Protein product: CASSLGQDSNQPQHF.

The genes are TRBV6-6 and TRBJ2-7; possibly TRBD1 for D (6 bases). CDR1 and CDR2 from the germline V gene are MNHNY and SVGAGI (reference sequence). The V end was cut by 7 bases, the J end by 3 bases, with 22 bases between. This CDR3 is 16 amino acids long. CDR3 residues: CASKGGKAGDNYEQYF. The CDR3 DNA sequence: TGTGCCAGCAAAGGAGGAAAGGCAGGGGATAACTACGAGCAGTACTTC.

J is TRBJ1-2 and V is TRBV6-1, with 10 bases aligning to TRBD1. CDR1 and CDR2 from the germline V gene are MNHNS and SASEGT. Trimming took 4 bases from V and 7 from J; bases not matched to a gene: 6. The CDR3 consists of 14 residues. CDR3 loop: CASSAVRDRGGYTF. Here the CDR3 DNA reads TGTGCCAGCAGTGCAGTCCGGGACAGGGGTGGCTACACCTTC.

J is TRBJ1-1 and V is TRBV19; TRBD1 is a possible D gene (6 bases). The germline gives CDR1 LNHDA, CDR2 SQIVND (reference sequence). Trimming stripped 7 bases from V and 0 bases from J, with 6 bases between. The CDR3 spans 12 residues. CDR3 DNA: TGTGCCAGTACAGGGGTGAACACTGAAGCTTTCTTT. Amino acids: CASTGVNTEAFF.

The chain combines TRBV9 with TRBJ1-4; no reliable D call. V dropped 2 bases and J dropped 8 bases, with 16 bases sitting between them. Germline CDR1 and CDR2: SGDLS and YYNGEE. CDR3 length: 15 amino acids. The CDR3 reads CASSVREGYSEKLFF. CDR3 nucleotide sequence: TGTGCCAGCAGCGTGAGGGAGGGTTATTCAGAAAAACTGTTTTTT.

This chain uses TRBV6-1 with TRBJ2-5; 11 nucleotides align to TRBD1. Trimming removed 6 bases from V and 4 bases from J; junction bases left unmatched: 7. The CDR3 contains 15 residues. Germline values: CDR1 MNHNS, CDR2 SASEGT. The CDR3 DNA reads TGTGCCAGCAGCGGAACCGGGACAGGGGGAGAGACCCAGTACTTC. It encodes CASSGTGTGGETQYF.

This clone has only one observation. This chain links TRBV15 with TRBJ2-1, with a tentative D call TRBD2 (7 bases). V lost 0 bases, J lost 6 bases, and 12 bases lay in between. The germline V gene encodes CDR1 LNHNV and CDR2 YYDKDF (reference sequence). The CDR3 runs to 15 residues. The DNA of the CDR3 is TGTGCCACCAGCAGAGATCCAGGGGAGGGCAATGAGCAGTTCTTC. This gives the protein CATSRDPGEGNEQFF.

This chain uses TRBV6-5 with TRBJ1-1; D possibly corresponds to TRBD1 (5 bases). CDR1 and CDR2 from the germline V gene are MNHEY and SVGAGI. Trimming pared 3 bases from V and 5 bases from J, leaving 13 bases between. The length of the CDR3 is 14 residues. The CDR3 sequence: CASSYSAYRTEAFF. The CDR3 nucleotides read TGTGCCAGCAGTTATTCGGCATACAGGACTGAAGCTTTCTTT.

The gene calls are TRBV4-1 and TRBJ2-6; D remains unclear. The CDR3 has 15 residues. Looked up from germline, CDR1 is MGHRA and CDR2 is YSYEKL. V was shortened by 1 base and J by 0 bases, with 4 bases between the two germline ends. The CDR3 here is CASSQVGSGANVLTF. The DNA for the CDR3 is TGCGCCAGCAGCCAAGTAGGCTCTGGGGCCAACGTCCTGACTTTC.

This clone was seen only a few times. The chain is built from TRBV28 and TRBJ2-5; no definite D call. CDR1 is MDHEN, CDR2 SYDVKM, per germline. The CDR3 has 14 residues. Trimming removed 6 bases at V and 5 bases at J, with 16 bases between. The CDR3 DNA reads TGTGCCAGCAGCCCCAACAGCGTCCGGGAGACCCAGTACTTC. Translated, it gives CASSPNSVRETQYF.

The genes are TRBV4-3 and TRBJ2-1, with TRBD1 matching over 10 bases. CDR1 and CDR2 from the germline V gene are LGHNA and YSLEER. The ends lost 1 base at V and 6 bases at J; junction bases unmatched: 6. This CDR3 is built from 16 residues. CDR3 residues: CASSQGDRGRVNEQFF. The CDR3 nucleotides are TGCGCCAGCAGCCAAGGCGACAGGGGGCGGGTCAATGAGCAGTTCTTC.

The CDR3 loop is CAWSSRQGEAFF. In DNA, the CDR3 is TGTGCCTGGAGCTCCCGACAGGGGGAAGCTTTCTTT. The chain uses TRBV30 and TRBJ1-1; 8 bases fit TRBD1. CDR1 is GTSNPN, CDR2 SVGIG, per germline (reference sequence). This CDR3 spans 12 amino acids. J gave up 8 bases and V 3 bases, and 5 bases lay outside the gene matches. The entire variable domain, with the rest obtained from reference TRBV30 and TRBJ1-1, is as follows: SQTIHQWPATLVQPVGSPLSLECTVEGTSNPNLYWYRQAAGRGLQLLFYSVGIGQISSEVPQNLSASRPQDRQFILSSKKLLLSDSGFYLCAWSSRQGEAFFGQGTRLTVV.

V usage is TRBV5-4 and J usage is TRBJ2-6; D possibly uses TRBD1 or TRBD2 (5 bases each). The length of the CDR3 is 14 residues. V shed 2 bases and J shed 13 bases, with 16 bases lying between them. CDR1 is SGHNT and CDR2 is YYREEE in the germline V gene (reference sequence). This CDR3 reads CASSLDGGTTVLTF. As DNA, the CDR3 is TGTGCCAGCAGCTTAGATGGGGGAACTACAGTCCTGACTTTC.

CDR3 sequence: CASSQNTGLAANEQFF. The DNA for the CDR3 is TGCGCCAGCAGCCAAAATACGGGACTAGCGGCCAATGAGCAGTTCTTC. The chain employs TRBV4-3 and TRBJ2-1, with 11 bases aligning to TRBD2. Germline CDR1 LGHNA, CDR2 YSLEER. V dropped 2 bases and J dropped 6; count of bases not matched to a gene: 6. The CDR3 is made up of 16 amino acids.

The gene calls are TRBV29-1 and TRBJ2-3; 9 bases are a match to TRBD1. The CDR3 sequence is 15 residues long. The V gene end was trimmed by 7 bases and the J gene end by 4 bases; junction bases not matched to a gene: 12. CDR1 is SQVTM, CDR2 ANQGSEA, per germline. DNA of the CDR3: TGCAGCGAGATCCGGTGGGGACAGGGCGCAGATACGCAGTATTTT. The encoded protein is CSEIRWGQGADTQYF.

The genes are TRBV6-1 and TRBJ1-2; unclear D gene. Trimming cost V 2 bases and J 6 bases, with 16 bases left between them. This CDR3 is built from 15 residues. CDR1 is MNHNS and CDR2 is SASEGT in the germline V gene. The CDR3 sequence: CASSESGARGNGYTF. CDR3 coding DNA: TGTGCCAGCAGTGAATCAGGTGCTCGCGGGAATGGCTACACCTTC.

The chain carries TRBV28 and TRBJ1-1; D perhaps matches TRBD1 (5 bases). Trimming removed 3 bases at V and 5 bases at J, with 10 bases between. The germline V gene has CDR1 MDHEN and CDR2 SYDVKM. This CDR3 is built from 13 residues. The CDR3 region is CASSLGGGTEAFF. Here the CDR3 DNA reads TGTGCCAGCAGTTTGGGGGGTGGGACTGAAGCTTTCTTT.

The chain joins TRBV12-5 to TRBJ2-5; 9 bases align to TRBD1. CDR3 length equals 15 residues. Germline values: CDR1 LGHNT, CDR2 FRNRAP. After removal of 3 bases from V and 2 bases from J, the junction contained 4 bases not matched to a gene. In DNA form, the CDR3 reads TGTGCTAGTGGTTTAGGGGACAGGGAACAAGAGACCCAGTACTTC. Residues: CASGLGDREQETQYF. The full variable domain, rest sourced from reference TRBV12-5 and TRBJ2-5, is DARVTQTPRHKVTEMGQEVTMRCQPILGHNTVFWYRQTMMQGLELLAYFRNRAPLDDSGMPKDRFSAEMPDATLATLKIQPSEPRDSAVYFCASGLGDREQETQYFGPGTRLLVL.

The J gene is TRBJ2-5, the V gene TRBV25-1; D remains ambiguous. This CDR3 has 14 residues. With 4 bases removed from V and 5 bases from J, the gap between germline ends came to 14 bases. CDR1 is MGHDK, CDR2 SYGVNS, per germline. The chain's CDR3 is CASSVPGTGETQYF. Here the CDR3 DNA reads TGTGCCAGCAGTGTCCCAGGAACCGGGGAGACCCAGTACTTC.

The chain uses TRBV5-1 and TRBJ2-4; possibly TRBD1 for D (6 bases). The V gene lost 4 bases and the J gene lost 6 bases, with 17 bases spanning the gap. The CDR3 has 15 residues. Germline assignment: CDR1 SGHRS and CDR2 YFSETQ. The CDR3 loop is CASSDPQGVANIQYF. The CDR3 coding sequence is TGCGCCAGCAGCGACCCACAGGGTGTCGCAAACATTCAGTACTTC.

The CDR3 here is CSVELEGNEQFF. The CDR3 DNA follows: TGCAGCGTTGAATTGGAGGGAAATGAGCAGTTCTTC. The chain joins TRBV29-1 to TRBJ2-1, with TRBD2 as a possible D gene (6 bases). The germline V and J ends were trimmed by 2 bases and 7 bases, with 9 bases remaining between them. CDR1 and CDR2 (germline): SQVTM, ANQGSEA. The length of the CDR3 is 12 residues.

The V gene is TRBV6-6, the J gene TRBJ1-1; weak D call: TRBD1 (6 bases). The CDR3 is made up of 15 amino acids. CDR1 and CDR2 from the germline V gene are MNHNY and SVGAGI (reference sequence). The ends were cut back, 5 bases at V and 5 bases at J, with 18 bases in the middle. The CDR3 bases are TGTGCCAGCAGTCTCCTCGACAGGCCCCGAACTGAAGCTTTCTTT. Translating gives CASSLLDRPRTEAFF.

The chain has TRBV7-6 and TRBJ2-6, with TRBD1 as a possible D gene (6 bases). There are 18 residues in the CDR3. Trimming pared 1 base from V and 0 bases from J, leaving 13 bases between. CDR1 and CDR2 (germline): SGHVS, FNYEAQ. The CDR3 DNA sequence: TGTGCCAGCAGCTTAGACCCGGTACAGGGCTCTGGGGCCAACGTCCTGACTTTC. It translates to CASSLDPVQGSGANVLTF.

The chain has TRBV11-2 and TRBJ2-5; TRBD2 matches at 11 bases. Germline loops: CDR1 SGHAT, CDR2 FQNNGV. V shed 4 bases and J 5 bases; nucleotides not matched to a gene: 9. The CDR3 runs to 16 residues. This CDR3 is CASSSPGSGGVETQYF. The CDR3 region has the DNA TGTGCCAGCAGCTCCCCGGGTAGCGGGGGGGTTGAGACCCAGTACTTC.

This chain joins TRBV7-9 and TRBJ1-4; 8 positions agree with TRBD1. The ends lost 5 bases at V and 8 bases at J; junction bases unmatched: 7. The CDR3 contains 14 residues. Germline lookup yields CDR1 SEHNR and CDR2 FQNEAQ (reference sequence). The CDR3 DNA follows: TGTGCCAGCAGCCCACAGGGGGAGGGGGAAAAACTGTTTTTT. It yields the protein CASSPQGEGEKLFF.

The CDR3 DNA reads TGTGCCAGCAGCTTGGCCGGGACAGGCACAAACAATGAGCAGTTCTTC. This translates into CASSLAGTGTNNEQFF. The V gene is TRBV5-5, the J gene TRBJ2-1; the match to TRBD1 covers 8 bases. Germline V gene lookup returns CDR1 SGHKS and CDR2 YYEKEE (reference sequence). With 0 bases clipped from V and 5 bases from J, the junction kept 7 bases outside the gene matches. CDR3 size: 16 residues.

The chain is built from TRBV5-1 and TRBJ1-2, with D uncertain. The CDR3 covers 14 residues. The germline CDR1 and CDR2 sequences are SGHRS and YFSETQ. With 5 bases removed from V and 8 bases from J, the gap between germline ends came to 19 bases. Written as DNA, the CDR3 is TGCGCCAGCAGGGACGAACCGCAGAAATGGGGCTACACCTTC. It is translated as CASRDEPQKWGYTF. The whole variable domain, filled in from reference TRBV5-1 and TRBJ1-2, reads KAGVTQTPRYLIKTRGQQVTLSCSPISGHRSVSWYQQTPGQGLQFLFEYFSETQRNKGNFPGRFSGRQFSNSRSEMNVSTLELGDSALYLCASRDEPQKWGYTFGSGTRLTVV.

CDR3 sequence reads: CASSSFTGGGQPQHF. The CDR3 DNA sequence: TGTGCCAGCAGCTCTTTTACAGGGGGAGGACAGCCCCAGCATTTT. The chain carries TRBV7-8 and TRBJ1-5; 8 bases line up with TRBD1. This CDR3 has 15 residues. Germline assignment: CDR1 SGHVS and CDR2 FQNEAQ. The junction had 9 bases not matched to a gene; V was cut back by 4 bases and J by 7 bases.

The sample holds a few counts of this clone. The J gene is TRBJ2-1, the V gene TRBV6-5, with 9 bases lining up with TRBD2. This CDR3 has 15 residues. Looked up from germline, CDR1 is MNHEY and CDR2 is SVGAGI. V was pared by 2 bases and J by 5 bases, with 4 bases of the junction left unmatched. CDR3 nucleotides: TGTGCCAGCAGTTACGCTCTAGCGGGGCACAATGAGCAGTTCTTC. Encoded protein: CASSYALAGHNEQFF.

The chain recombines TRBV27 with TRBJ1-3, with no clear D. The germline V and J ends were trimmed by 7 bases and 0 bases, with 13 bases remaining between them. The CDR3 is 15 residues long. The V gene's germline CDR1 is MNHEY and CDR2 SMNVEV (reference sequence). CDR3 DNA: TGTGCCAGCAAGTCTCGGATGAGCTCTGGAAACACCATATATTTT. It is translated as CASKSRMSSGNTIYF.

The chain is built from TRBV6-5 and TRBJ2-7; 8 nucleotides align to TRBD2. The CDR3 totals 15 residues. V trimming: 5 bases; J trimming: 3 bases; junction bases outside the gene matches: 9. The germline CDR1 and CDR2 sequences are MNHEY and SVGAGI. The CDR3 protein is CASSRSGLADYEQYF. The DNA of the CDR3 is TGTGCCAGCAGTCGTTCAGGACTAGCAGACTACGAGCAGTACTTC.

CDR3 nucleotide sequence: TGTGCCAGCAGCTTCAGTGAGCGGGGGGGAGATACGCAGTATTTT. This codes for CASSFSERGGDTQYF. This sequence joins TRBV5-4 and TRBJ2-3; TRBD2 agrees at 10 bases. The germline V gene has CDR1 SGHNT and CDR2 YYREEE (reference sequence). After removal of 2 bases from V and 5 bases from J, the junction contained 5 bases not matched to a gene. This CDR3 spans 15 amino acids.